The following is a T cell receptor (beta chain) sequence with its context. Its specificity is not known. These data are taken from a study of cytomegalovirus exposure and HLA in healthy donors. Overall study results and limits: According to a later analysis, donors in an Asian-associated ancestry cluster reportedly had fewer N-insertions than the roughly 630-donor mean.

Germline-derived CDR1 and CDR2 are SGHAT and FQNNGV. The CDR3 has 13 amino acids. With 5 bases clipped from V and 8 bases from J, the junction kept 6 bases outside the gene matches. Researchers ran the PCR with 60 Vbeta and 13 Jbeta primers. Only in-frame clones appear in the TCRdb table, and some are missing; sequencing was by immunoSEQ multiplex PCR. This sample yields 150,000 to 200,000 clones, of which around 74% are seen a single time; roughly 2% belongs to the top ten. This chain links TRBV11-2 with TRBJ1-2; 9 bases match TRBD1. The material sequenced was PBMCs. The origin of this receptor is a female donor in good health and CMV-seronegative. The DNA for the CDR3 is TGTGCCAGCAGCCGGGACAGGGTAGGCGGCTACACCTTC. It translates to CASSRDRVGGYTF. The whole variable domain, remainder taken from reference TRBV11-2 and TRBJ1-2, is EAGVAQSPRYKIIEKRQSVAFWCNPISGHATLYWYQQILGQGPKLLIQFQNNGVVDDSQLPKDRFSAERLKGVDSTLKIQPAKLEDSAVYLCASSRDRVGGYTFGSGTRLTVV.